This T cell receptor beta chain was identified in a study of cytomegalovirus exposure and HLA in healthy donors. Study-level results: Earlier analysis looked at TCR beta V segments, and most were productive about 87% or about 30% of the time. Reports indicate that TCR beta sequences accurately predicted the HLA-A and HLA-B alleles of most subjects.

Notes on this clone: Its antigen is currently unknown.

The PCR ran on 60 Vbeta and 13 Jbeta primers. Only in-frame clones appear in the TCRdb table, and some are missing; sequencing was by immunoSEQ multiplex PCR. The data show about 170,000 clones, around 80% seen once. This clonotype originated in a woman between 45 and 65 years old in good health and CMV-seronegative. Sequencing was done on a sample of PBMCs.

The CDR3 reads CAWSDRSPGELFF. In DNA, the CDR3 is TGTGCCTGGAGTGATCGGAGTCCCGGGGAGCTGTTTTTT. V usage is TRBV30 and J usage is TRBJ2-2; D not resolved. V shed 1 base and J shed 6 bases, with 9 bases lying between them. The CDR3 totals 13 residues. Per the germline V gene, CDR1 is GTSNPN and CDR2 is SVGIG (reference sequence).